This passage covers 31 T cell receptor beta chains from one sample sequenced in a study of blood T cell repertoires in COVID-19. Here immunoSEQ multiplex PCR was the method, and the copy in TCRdb shows in-frame clones only, minus some. This table holds roughly 40,000 clones, 80% to 90% found once. Sequenced: peripheral blood. Receptors were obtained from a middle-aged man with active COVID-19.

The chain recombines TRBV18 with TRBJ2-5; D possibly corresponds to TRBD2 (6 bases). Germline V gene lookup returns CDR1 KGHSH and CDR2 LQKENI. The CDR3 sequence is 15 residues long. V lost 8 bases, J lost 3 bases, and 19 bases lay in between. The CDR3 sequence: CASTLLGGREETQYF. CDR3 bases: TGTGCCAGCACCCTCTTAGGAGGGCGGGAAGAGACCCAGTACTTC.

This chain uses TRBV14 with TRBJ2-1, with a weak D call TRBD1 (5 bases). V was pared by 4 bases and J by 8 bases, with 9 bases between. CDR3 size: 12 residues. Germline CDR1 is SGHDN and CDR2 is FVKESK. Here the CDR3 reads CASSPQGHEQFF. The CDR3 nucleotides read TGTGCCAGCAGCCCCCAGGGCCATGAGCAGTTCTTC.

This clone was found a few times. V gene TRBV3-1 (or the pseudogene TRBV3-2) combines with J gene TRBJ1-4, with 8 bases that match TRBD1. Germline CDR1 LGHDT, CDR2 YNNKEL (reference sequence). The CDR3 is made up of 17 amino acids. V shed 4 bases and J 5 bases; nucleotides not matched to a gene: 12. The CDR3 DNA is TGTGCCAGCAGCCGCACCCAGGGGGCAGGGATCAATGAAAAACTGTTTTTT. Its translation: CASSRTQGAGINEKLFF.

This clone has just one count. This chain connects TRBV28 to TRBJ2-7; no firm D call. The CDR3 has 11 amino acids. Trimming removed 6 bases from V and 6 bases from J, with 9 bases in between. The germline CDR1 and CDR2 sequences are MDHEN and SYDVKM. Here the CDR3 DNA reads TGTGCCAGCAGCCCCCTCCGCGAGCAGTACTTC. It codes for CASSPLREQYF.

The V gene is TRBV18, the J gene TRBJ2-1; 9 bases fit TRBD2. The CDR3 contains 15 residues. Per germline, CDR1 KGHSH and CDR2 LQKENI. The V and J ends lost 3 bases and 9 bases, in that order; junction bases with no gene match: 9. CDR3 in DNA: TGTGCCAGCTCACCGGGGGGACTAGCCTCCGGTGAGCAGTTCTTC. Residues: CASSPGGLASGEQFF. Using reference TRBV18 and TRBJ2-1 for the parts outside the CDR3, the full variable domain is NAGVMQNPRHLVRRRGQEARLRCSPMKGHSHVYWYRQLPEEGLKFMVYLQKENIIDESGMPKERFSAEFPKEGPSILRIQQVVRGDSAAYFCASSPGGLASGEQFFGPGTRLTVL.

The chain combines TRBV19 with TRBJ1-1; TRBD1 aligns across 7 bases. This CDR3 is 19 amino acids long. In germline, CDR1 is LNHDA, CDR2 SQIVND (reference sequence). V was pared by 5 bases and J by 1 base, with 19 bases of the junction left unmatched. The CDR3 reads CASSPNSLRRGWGNTEAFF. In DNA form, the CDR3 reads TGTGCCAGTAGTCCCAACTCCCTTCGCAGGGGGTGGGGGAACACTGAAGCTTTCTTT.

This chain joins TRBV6-6 and TRBJ1-6; D gene ambiguous. Germline V gene lookup returns CDR1 MNHNY and CDR2 SVGAGI (reference sequence). This CDR3 contains 17 residues. Between the trimmed V and J ends, which lost 5 bases and 0 bases, there was a span of 14 bases. CDR3 in amino acids: CASSRITSVSYNSPLHF. CDR3 bases: TGTGCCAGCAGTCGGATTACATCAGTCTCCTATAATTCACCCCTCCACTTT.

The chain carries TRBV9 and TRBJ2-7, with 8 bases lining up with TRBD2. Germline V lookup: CDR1 SGDLS, CDR2 YYNGEE. Trimming took 4 bases from V and 3 from J; bases not matched to a gene: 15. The CDR3 loop spans 17 amino acids. The chain's CDR3 is CASSSNQAGGDYYEQYF. The DNA of the CDR3 is TGTGCCAGCAGCTCAAACCAGGCGGGAGGAGACTACTACGAGCAGTACTTC. The full variable domain, completed using reference TRBV9 and TRBJ2-7, is DSGVTQTPKHLITATGQRVTLRCSPRSGDLSVYWYQQSLDQGLQFLIQYYNGEERAKGNILERFSAQQFPDLHSELNLSSLELGDSALYFCASSSNQAGGDYYEQYFGPGTRLTVT.

The table lists this clone with a count of one. The rearrangement joins TRBV5-4 to TRBJ2-1, with 7 bases aligning to TRBD2. The trim removed 3 bases at V and 4 bases at J, leaving 1 base unmatched. The germline gives CDR1 SGHNT, CDR2 YYREEE (reference sequence). CDR3 length equals 13 residues. The CDR3 sequence is CASSSGLYNEQFF. In DNA form, the CDR3 reads TGTGCCAGCAGCTCGGGACTATACAATGAGCAGTTCTTC.

This clone was seen a single time. This chain joins TRBV7-2 and TRBJ2-1, with D possibly being TRBD2 (6 bases). Trimming took 4 bases from V and 3 from J, leaving 16 bases between them. The CDR3 consists of 16 residues. Per germline, CDR1 SGHTA and CDR2 FQGNSA. The CDR3 DNA is TGTGCCAGCAGCTCGCTCGGGACTGGCTACTACAATGAGCAGTTCTTC. Its translation: CASSSLGTGYYNEQFF.

This chain joins TRBV19 and TRBJ2-7; 8 bases are shared with TRBD1. The CDR3 spans 13 residues. Germline CDR1 and CDR2: LNHDA and SQIVND (reference sequence). Trimming cost V 11 bases and J 6 bases; bases outside gene matches: 12. The CDR3 DNA follows: TGTGCCTCCTCGGACAGGGCCCGGGGCGAGCAGTACTTC. This translates into CASSDRARGEQYF.

The chain carries TRBV7-9 and TRBJ1-2; D possibly corresponds to TRBD1 (6 bases). V lost 1 base and J lost 8, with 8 bases in between. Germline V gene sequence: CDR1 SEHNR, CDR2 FQNEAQ (reference sequence). The CDR3 is made up of 12 amino acids. CDR3 bases: TGTGCCAGCAGCTTAGGGACAGACGGCTACACCTTC. It codes for CASSLGTDGYTF. The full variable domain, with the rest looked up from reference TRBV7-9 and TRBJ1-2, is DTGVSQNPRHKITKRGQNVTFRCDPISEHNRLYWYRQTLGQGPEFLTYFQNEAQLEKSRLLSDRFSAERPKGSFSTLEIQRTEQGDSAMYLCASSLGTDGYTFGSGTRLTVV.

A few counts support this clone. This chain links TRBV4-1 with TRBJ1-2; a possible D gene is TRBD1 (5 bases). Germline values: CDR1 MGHRA, CDR2 YSYEKL. The CDR3 extends over 16 amino acids. The V gene lost 3 bases and the J gene lost 6 bases, with 20 bases spanning the gap. This CDR3 is CASSQRGSLRWDGYTF. CDR3 in DNA: TGCGCCAGCAGCCAGCGGGGGTCCCTACGGTGGGATGGCTACACCTTC.

This clone was found a few times. The chain combines TRBV30 with TRBJ1-6; D is unresolved. V was cut by 0 bases and J by 7 bases, with 16 bases left in between. Per germline, CDR1 GTSNPN and CDR2 SVGIG (reference sequence). This CDR3 contains 16 residues. For the CDR3, the DNA is TGTGCCTGGAGTGTGTGGGCAGGAGGTAAAAATTCACCCCTCCACTTT. Protein sequence: CAWSVWAGGKNSPLHF.

V is TRBV27 and J is TRBJ2-7; 7 bases fit TRBD1. The CDR3 is 13 residues long. Unmatched junction bases numbered 6, after V lost 8 bases and J lost 2 bases. Germline CDR1 and CDR2: MNHEY and SMNVEV (reference sequence). DNA of the CDR3: TGTGCCAGCGGTCGGGACAGCACCTACGAGCAGTACTTC. As protein: CASGRDSTYEQYF.

In this sample, this clone turned up once. The rearrangement links TRBV3-1 (or the pseudogene TRBV3-2) to TRBJ2-1; 11 bases align to TRBD1. The ends lost 4 bases at V and 6 bases at J; junction bases unmatched: 5. Germline assignment: CDR1 LGHDT and CDR2 YNNKEL (reference sequence). This CDR3 region has 15 residues. Written as DNA, the CDR3 is TGTGCCAGCAGCCTTAGGGGGACAGGGGGCAATGAGCAGTTCTTC. Translated: CASSLRGTGGNEQFF.

The chain joins TRBV30 to TRBJ1-4; D may be TRBD1 (6 bases). V lost 2 bases and J lost 8, with 21 bases in between. Per germline, CDR1 GTSNPN and CDR2 SVGIG (reference sequence). The CDR3 is 16 residues long. The CDR3 loop is CAWSISTGNLYEKLFF. DNA for the CDR3: TGTGCCTGGAGTATCTCTACAGGGAATCTTTACGAAAAACTGTTTTTT.

J is TRBJ2-7 and V is TRBV7-9, with no clear D. V shed 0 bases and J shed 1 base, with 4 bases lying between them. Germline lookup yields CDR1 SEHNR and CDR2 FQNEAQ (reference sequence). The CDR3 sequence is 13 residues long. CDR3 nucleotide sequence: TGTGCCAGCAGCTTAGCGAGATCCTACGAGCAGTACTTC. Translated, it gives CASSLARSYEQYF.

This CDR3 reads CATSVTGALPTDTQYF. CDR3 DNA: TGTGCCACCAGTGTGACAGGAGCCCTGCCCACAGATACGCAGTATTTT. The V and J genes are TRBV24-1 and TRBJ2-3; D is possibly TRBD1 (6 bases). Germline assignment: CDR1 KGHDR and CDR2 SFDVKD. The germline V and J ends were trimmed by 5 bases and 2 bases, with 16 bases remaining between them. This CDR3 is built from 16 residues.

The chain employs TRBV15 and TRBJ1-2, with 10 bases aligning to TRBD1. The CDR3 has 18 residues. Unmatched junction bases numbered 13, after V lost 2 bases and J lost 4 bases. Germline loops: CDR1 LNHNV, CDR2 YYDKDF (reference sequence). CDR3 DNA sequence: TGTGCCACCAGCAGAAGCCTTACCGGGACAGGGGAAAGCTATGGCTACACCTTC. Protein: CATSRSLTGTGESYGYTF.

The CDR3 is CASSPRLAGASLEQYF. CDR3 in DNA: TGTGCCAGCAGCCCAAGACTAGCGGGGGCTTCTCTCGAGCAGTACTTC. J is TRBJ2-7 and V is TRBV9; 12 positions agree with TRBD2. With 4 bases clipped from V and 6 bases from J, the junction kept 11 bases outside the gene matches. The CDR3 runs to 16 residues. Germline CDR1 SGDLS, CDR2 YYNGEE.

This chain connects TRBV6-2 or TRBV6-3 to TRBJ2-7; 11 bases are shared with TRBD1. Germline values: CDR1 MNHEY, CDR2 SVGEGT. V gave up 2 bases and J gave up 0 bases; unmatched junction bases: 6. The CDR3 sequence is 17 residues long. This chain's CDR3 is CASSYGRTGGVSYEQYF. In DNA form, the CDR3 reads TGTGCCAGCAGTTACGGGAGGACAGGGGGCGTCTCCTACGAGCAGTACTTC.

The chain combines TRBV5-1 with TRBJ2-1; 8 bases align to TRBD2. Germline CDR1 reads SGHRS; CDR2 reads YFSETQ. The V gene end was trimmed by 2 bases and the J gene end by 0 bases; junction bases not matched to a gene: 13. The CDR3 sequence is 19 residues long. The CDR3 is CASSFSGTRVDGSYNEQFF. The CDR3 coding sequence is TGCGCCAGCAGCTTCTCCGGGACTAGAGTTGATGGCTCCTACAATGAGCAGTTCTTC.

This sequence joins TRBV9 and TRBJ2-3, with TRBD1 as a possible D gene (6 bases). The V and J ends lost 4 bases and 4 bases respectively, with 19 bases between them. CDR3 length: 16 amino acids. The germline CDR1 and CDR2 sequences are SGDLS and YYNGEE. CDR3 sequence: CASSPKGEAVADTQYF. The CDR3 DNA reads as TGTGCCAGCAGCCCGAAGGGGGAAGCGGTTGCAGATACGCAGTATTTT.

The chain links TRBV14 to TRBJ1-1, with D perhaps TRBD1 (5 bases). CDR1 is SGHDN and CDR2 is FVKESK in the germline V gene. The CDR3 totals 17 residues. V lost 1 base and J lost 4, with 19 bases in between. The chain's CDR3 is CASSQGLPPYRGTEAFF. The CDR3, as DNA: TGTGCCAGCAGCCAAGGACTGCCCCCGTATAGGGGCACTGAAGCTTTCTTT.

V gene TRBV6-2 or TRBV6-3 combines with J gene TRBJ2-7; TRBD2 agrees at 13 bases. The CDR3 has 15 amino acids. From germline, CDR1 is MNHEY and CDR2 SVGEGT. V shed 7 bases, J shed 8 bases, and the junction held 11 bases outside the gene matches. The CDR3 reads CASTPVGTSGIKQYF. CDR3 DNA: TGTGCCAGCACCCCGGTGGGGACTAGCGGGATCAAGCAGTACTTC.

The chain has TRBV6-5 and TRBJ2-1, with TRBD2 matching over 9 bases. With 6 bases clipped from V and 2 bases from J, the junction kept 5 bases outside the gene matches. CDR3 length: 15 amino acids. Germline CDR1 is MNHEY and CDR2 is SVGAGI. Here the CDR3 DNA reads TGTGCCAGCAGGTTACAGCGGGGGGCCTACAATGAGCAGTTCTTC. Its protein product is CASRLQRGAYNEQFF.

The V gene is TRBV19, the J gene TRBJ1-1; weak D call: TRBD1 (5 bases). The CDR3 length is 14 residues. Trimming shortened V by 5 bases and J by 2 bases, and 12 bases separated the two germline ends. Germline assignment: CDR1 LNHDA and CDR2 SQIVND (reference sequence). The CDR3 bases are TGTGCCAGTAGTCTGACAGCGTTAAACACTGAAGCTTTCTTT. Translated: CASSLTALNTEAFF. The variable domain in full, completed from reference TRBV19 and TRBJ1-1, reads DGGITQSPKYLFRKEGQNVTLSCEQNLNHDAMYWYRQDPGQGLRLIYYSQIVNDFQKGDIAEGYSVSREKKESFPLTVTSAQKNPTAFYLCASSLTALNTEAFFGQGTRLTVV.

The CDR3 spells CASSPVRGSGETQYF. DNA of the CDR3: TGTGCCAGCTCACCAGTACGTGGGTCAGGAGAGACCCAGTACTTC. The V and J genes are TRBV18 and TRBJ2-5; D is uncertain. Germline V gene sequence: CDR1 KGHSH, CDR2 LQKENI. The length of the CDR3 is 15 residues. With 2 bases removed from V and 4 bases from J, the gap between germline ends came to 14 bases.

The V gene is TRBV27, the J gene TRBJ2-7, with 10 bases identical to TRBD2. This CDR3 spans 15 amino acids. Germline V CDR1 and CDR2: MNHEY, SMNVEV (reference sequence). V dropped 6 bases and J dropped 3; count of bases not matched to a gene: 8. The CDR3, as DNA: TGTGCCAGCAGGGTCTCTAGCGGGGGTTTCTACGAGCAGTACTTC. It yields the protein CASRVSSGGFYEQYF.

This clone is deemed medium-sized. Relative to the germline gene, one junction end is altered; a read error may explain this. The chain has TRBV18 and TRBJ2-7; 7 bases are a match to TRBD1. In germline, CDR1 is KGHSH, CDR2 LQKENI. The CDR3 contains 16 residues. The CDR3 loop reads CASSPPGTGVLYEQYF. The CDR3 region has the DNA TGTGCCAGCTCGCCACCGGGCACAGGGGTTTTGTACGAGCAGTACTTC. The whole variable domain, filled in from reference TRBV18 and TRBJ2-7, reads NAGVMQNPRHLVRRRGQEARLRCSPMKGHSHVYWYRQLPEEGLKFMVYLQKENIIDESGMPKERFSAEFPKEGPSILRIQQVVRGDSAAYFCASSPPGTGVLYEQYFGPGTRLTVT.